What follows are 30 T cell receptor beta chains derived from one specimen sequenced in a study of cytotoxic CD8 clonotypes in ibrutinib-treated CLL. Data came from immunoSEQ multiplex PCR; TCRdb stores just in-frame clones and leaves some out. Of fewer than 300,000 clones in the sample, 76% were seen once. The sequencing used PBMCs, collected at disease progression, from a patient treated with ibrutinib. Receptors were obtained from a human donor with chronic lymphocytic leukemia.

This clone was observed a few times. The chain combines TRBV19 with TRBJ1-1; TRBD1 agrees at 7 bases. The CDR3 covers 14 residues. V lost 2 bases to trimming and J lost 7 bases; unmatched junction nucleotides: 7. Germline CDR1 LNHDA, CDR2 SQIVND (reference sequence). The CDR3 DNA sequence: TGTGCCAGTAGTATATTGGGGACAGTCGATGAAGCTTTCTTT. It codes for CASSILGTVDEAFF.

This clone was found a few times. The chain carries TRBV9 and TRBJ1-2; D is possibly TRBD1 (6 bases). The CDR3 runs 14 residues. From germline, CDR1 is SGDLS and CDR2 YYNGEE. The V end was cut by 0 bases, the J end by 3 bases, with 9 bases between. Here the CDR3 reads CASSVAPGDYGYTF. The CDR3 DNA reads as TGTGCCAGCAGCGTAGCTCCAGGGGACTATGGCTACACCTTC.

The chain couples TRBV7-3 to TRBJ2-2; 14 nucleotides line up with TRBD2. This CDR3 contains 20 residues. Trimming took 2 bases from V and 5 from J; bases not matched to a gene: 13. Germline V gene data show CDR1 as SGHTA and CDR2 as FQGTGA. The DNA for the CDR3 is TGTGCCAGCAGCTTACCCCGACTAGCGGGAGGGGGCCCTGTGACCGGGGAGCTGTTTTTT. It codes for CASSLPRLAGGGPVTGELFF.

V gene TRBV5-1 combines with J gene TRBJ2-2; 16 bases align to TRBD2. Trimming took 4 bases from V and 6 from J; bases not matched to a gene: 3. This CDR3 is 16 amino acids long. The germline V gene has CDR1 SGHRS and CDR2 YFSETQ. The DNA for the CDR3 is TGCGCCAGCAGCCCCGGGACTAGCGGGGGGGCCGGGGAGCTGTTTTTT. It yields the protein CASSPGTSGGAGELFF.

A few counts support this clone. CDR3 coding DNA: TGTGCCAGCAGAACGGGACTTAATACGCAGTATTTT. Encoded protein: CASRTGLNTQYF. The chain uses TRBV6-1 and TRBJ2-3; possible D gene TRBD2, 6 bases. The V end was cut by 6 bases, the J end by 7 bases, with 11 bases between. CDR3 length: 12 residues. Per the germline V gene, CDR1 is MNHNS and CDR2 is SASEGT.

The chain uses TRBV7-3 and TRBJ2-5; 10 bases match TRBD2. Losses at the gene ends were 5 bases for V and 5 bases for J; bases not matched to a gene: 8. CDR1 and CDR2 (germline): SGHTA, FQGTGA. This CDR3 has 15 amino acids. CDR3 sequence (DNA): TGTGCCAGCAGCCCCCCTCTAGCGGGGGAGGAGACCCAGTACTTC. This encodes CASSPPLAGEETQYF.

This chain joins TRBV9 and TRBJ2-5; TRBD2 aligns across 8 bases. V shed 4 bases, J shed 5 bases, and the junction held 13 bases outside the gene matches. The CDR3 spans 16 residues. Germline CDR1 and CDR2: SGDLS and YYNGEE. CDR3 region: CASSTSGGTYSETQYF. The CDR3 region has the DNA TGTGCCAGCAGCACGAGCGGGGGAACATATTCCGAGACCCAGTACTTC.

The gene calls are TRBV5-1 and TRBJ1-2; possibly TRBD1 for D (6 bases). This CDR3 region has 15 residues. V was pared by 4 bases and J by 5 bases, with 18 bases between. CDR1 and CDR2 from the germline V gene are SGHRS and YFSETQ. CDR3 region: CASSGTDRSRYGYTF. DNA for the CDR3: TGCGCCAGCAGCGGAACGGACAGATCCCGATATGGCTACACCTTC.

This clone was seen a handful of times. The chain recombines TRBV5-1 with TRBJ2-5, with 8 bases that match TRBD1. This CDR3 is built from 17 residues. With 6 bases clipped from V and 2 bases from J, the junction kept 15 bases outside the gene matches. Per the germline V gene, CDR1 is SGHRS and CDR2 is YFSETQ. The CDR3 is CASNSGTGYMEQETQYF. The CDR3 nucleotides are TGCGCCAGCAATTCCGGGACAGGATATATGGAACAAGAGACCCAGTACTTC.

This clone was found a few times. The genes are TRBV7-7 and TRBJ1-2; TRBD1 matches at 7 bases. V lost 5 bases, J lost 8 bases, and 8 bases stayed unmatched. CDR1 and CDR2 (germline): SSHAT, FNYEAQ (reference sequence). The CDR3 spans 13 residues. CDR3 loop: CASSPQGLGGYTF. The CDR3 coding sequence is TGTGCCAGCAGCCCACAGGGGCTGGGGGGCTACACCTTC.

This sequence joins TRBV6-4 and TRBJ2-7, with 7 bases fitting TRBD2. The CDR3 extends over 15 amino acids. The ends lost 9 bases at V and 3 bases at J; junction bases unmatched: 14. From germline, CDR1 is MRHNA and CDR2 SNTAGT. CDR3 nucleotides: TGTGCCAGAGACGAGAGTATTAGCGGGTTCTACGAGCAGTACTTC. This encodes CARDESISGFYEQYF.

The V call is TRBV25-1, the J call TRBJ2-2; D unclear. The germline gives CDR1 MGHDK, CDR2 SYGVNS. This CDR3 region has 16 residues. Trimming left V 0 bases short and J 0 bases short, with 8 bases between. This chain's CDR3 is CASSEYVTSNTGELFF. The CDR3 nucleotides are TGTGCCAGCAGTGAATATGTGACATCGAACACCGGGGAGCTGTTTTTT.

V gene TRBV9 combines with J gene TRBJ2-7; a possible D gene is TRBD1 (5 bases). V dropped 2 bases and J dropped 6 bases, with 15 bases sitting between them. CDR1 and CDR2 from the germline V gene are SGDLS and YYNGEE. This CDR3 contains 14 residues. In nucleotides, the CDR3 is TGTGCCAGCAGCGTTTCTCAGGGAATTGGCGAGCAGTACTTC. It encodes CASSVSQGIGEQYF.

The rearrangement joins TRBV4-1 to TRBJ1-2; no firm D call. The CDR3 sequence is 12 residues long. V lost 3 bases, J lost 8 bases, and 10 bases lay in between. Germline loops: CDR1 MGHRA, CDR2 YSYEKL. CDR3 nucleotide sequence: TGCGCCAGCAGCCACGTTGGGAGGGGCTACACCTTC. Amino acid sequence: CASSHVGRGYTF.

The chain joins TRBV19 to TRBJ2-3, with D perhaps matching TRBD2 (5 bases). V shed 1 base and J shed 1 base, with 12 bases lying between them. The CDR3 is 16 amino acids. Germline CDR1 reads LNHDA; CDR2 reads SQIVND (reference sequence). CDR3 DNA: TGTGCCAGTAGTATAGGGCTAGCTAGTGGCACAGATACGCAGTATTTT. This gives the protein CASSIGLASGTDTQYF.

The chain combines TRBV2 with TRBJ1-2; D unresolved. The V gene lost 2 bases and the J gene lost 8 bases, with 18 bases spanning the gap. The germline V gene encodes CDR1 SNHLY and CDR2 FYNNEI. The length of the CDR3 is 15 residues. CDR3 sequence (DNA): TGTGCCAGCAGTGAACTCCCCCACGTGACGGGGGGCTACACCTTC. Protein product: CASSELPHVTGGYTF.

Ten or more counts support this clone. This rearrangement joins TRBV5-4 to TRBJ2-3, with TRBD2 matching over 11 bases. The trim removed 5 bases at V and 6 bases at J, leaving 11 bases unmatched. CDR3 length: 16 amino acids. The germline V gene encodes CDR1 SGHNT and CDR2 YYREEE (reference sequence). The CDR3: CASREGLAVEYDTQYF. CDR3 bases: TGTGCCAGCAGAGAGGGACTAGCGGTCGAGTACGATACGCAGTATTTT.

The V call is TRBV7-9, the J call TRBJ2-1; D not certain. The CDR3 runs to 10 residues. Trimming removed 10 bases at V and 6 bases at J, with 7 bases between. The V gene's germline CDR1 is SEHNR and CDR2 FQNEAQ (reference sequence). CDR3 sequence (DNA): TGTGCCACAGCGTTCAATGAGCAGTTCTTC. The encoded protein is CATAFNEQFF.

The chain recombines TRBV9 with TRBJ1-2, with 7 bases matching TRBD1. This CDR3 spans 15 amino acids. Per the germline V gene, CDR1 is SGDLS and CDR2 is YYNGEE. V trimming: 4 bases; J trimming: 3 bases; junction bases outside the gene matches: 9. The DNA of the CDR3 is TGTGCCAGCAGCCCCAGGGACAGTGCTTACTATGGCTACACCTTC. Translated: CASSPRDSAYYGYTF.

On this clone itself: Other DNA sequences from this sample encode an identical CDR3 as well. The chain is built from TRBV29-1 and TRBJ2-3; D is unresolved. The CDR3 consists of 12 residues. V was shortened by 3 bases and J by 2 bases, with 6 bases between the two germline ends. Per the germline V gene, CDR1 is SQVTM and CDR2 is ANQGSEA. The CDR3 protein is CSVEASTDTQYF. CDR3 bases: TGCAGCGTTGAGGCCTCCACAGATACGCAGTATTTT.

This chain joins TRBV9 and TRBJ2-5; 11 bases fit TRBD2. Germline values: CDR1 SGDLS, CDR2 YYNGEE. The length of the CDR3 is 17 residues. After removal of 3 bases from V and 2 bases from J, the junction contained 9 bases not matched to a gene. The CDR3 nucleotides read TGTGCCAGCAGCGAGACTAGCGGGGTATCTGGGCAAGAGACCCAGTACTTC. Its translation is CASSETSGVSGQETQYF.

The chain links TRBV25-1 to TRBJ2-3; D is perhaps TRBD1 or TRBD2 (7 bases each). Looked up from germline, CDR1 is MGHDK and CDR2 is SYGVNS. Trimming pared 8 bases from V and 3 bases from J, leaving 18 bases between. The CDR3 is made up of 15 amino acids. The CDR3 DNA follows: TGTGCCAGCCAAACCATCAGGGGGGGGACAGATACGCAGTATTTT. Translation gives CASQTIRGGTDTQYF.

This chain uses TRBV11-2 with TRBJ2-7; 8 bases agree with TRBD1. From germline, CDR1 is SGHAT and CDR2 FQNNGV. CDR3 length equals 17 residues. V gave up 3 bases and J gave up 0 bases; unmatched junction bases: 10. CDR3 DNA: TGTGCCAGCAGCTTCGCGGGATATGGACAGGGCTCCTACGAGCAGTACTTC. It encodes CASSFAGYGQGSYEQYF.

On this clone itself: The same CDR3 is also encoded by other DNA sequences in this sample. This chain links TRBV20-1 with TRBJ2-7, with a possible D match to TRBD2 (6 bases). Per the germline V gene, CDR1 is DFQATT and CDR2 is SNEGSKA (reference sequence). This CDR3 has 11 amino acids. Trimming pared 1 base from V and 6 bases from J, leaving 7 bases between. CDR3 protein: CSARGLGEQYF. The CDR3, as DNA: TGCAGTGCTAGAGGACTAGGCGAGCAGTACTTC.

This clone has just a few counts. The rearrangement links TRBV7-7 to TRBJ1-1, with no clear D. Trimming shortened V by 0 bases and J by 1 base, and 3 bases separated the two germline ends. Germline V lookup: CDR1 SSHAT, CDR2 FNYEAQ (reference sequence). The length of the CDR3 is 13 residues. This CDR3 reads CASSLAGNTEAFF. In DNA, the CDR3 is TGTGCCAGCAGCTTAGCAGGGAACACTGAAGCTTTCTTT.

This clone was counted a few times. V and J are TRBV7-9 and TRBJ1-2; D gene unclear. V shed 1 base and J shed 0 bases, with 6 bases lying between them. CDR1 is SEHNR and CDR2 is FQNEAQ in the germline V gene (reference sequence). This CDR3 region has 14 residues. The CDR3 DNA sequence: TGTGCCAGCAGCTTAGATCGGACTAACTATGGCTACACCTTC. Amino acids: CASSLDRTNYGYTF.

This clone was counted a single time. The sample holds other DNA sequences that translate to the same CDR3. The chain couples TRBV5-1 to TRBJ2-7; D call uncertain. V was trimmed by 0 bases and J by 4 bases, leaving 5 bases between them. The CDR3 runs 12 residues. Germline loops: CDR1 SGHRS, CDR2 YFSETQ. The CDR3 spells CASSLGFYEQYF. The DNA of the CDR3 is TGCGCCAGCAGCTTGGGATTTTACGAGCAGTACTTC.

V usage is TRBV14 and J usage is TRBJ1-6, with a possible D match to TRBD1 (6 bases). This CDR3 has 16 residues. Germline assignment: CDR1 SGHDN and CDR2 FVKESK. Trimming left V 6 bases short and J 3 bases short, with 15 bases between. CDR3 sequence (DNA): TGTGCCAGCAGTGAACAGGGTAGGGGCTATAATTCACCCCTCCACTTT. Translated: CASSEQGRGYNSPLHF. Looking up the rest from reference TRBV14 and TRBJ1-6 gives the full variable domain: EAGVTQFPSHSVIEKGQTVTLRCDPISGHDNLYWYRRVMGKEIKFLLHFVKESKQDESGMPNNRFLAERTGGTYSTLKVQPAELEDSGVYFCASSEQGRGYNSPLHFGNGTRLTVT.

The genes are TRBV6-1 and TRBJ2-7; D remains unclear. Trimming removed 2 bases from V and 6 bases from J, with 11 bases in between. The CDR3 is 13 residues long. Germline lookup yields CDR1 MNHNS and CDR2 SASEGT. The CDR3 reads CASSETRFLEQYF. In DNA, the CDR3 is TGTGCCAGCAGTGAAACGAGGTTTCTCGAGCAGTACTTC.

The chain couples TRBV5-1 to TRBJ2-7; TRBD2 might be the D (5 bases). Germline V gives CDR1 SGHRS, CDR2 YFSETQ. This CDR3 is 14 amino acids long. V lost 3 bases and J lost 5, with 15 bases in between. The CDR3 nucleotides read TGCGCCAGCAGCTCCCTGGGAGACGGCGACGAGCAGTACTTC. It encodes CASSSLGDGDEQYF.